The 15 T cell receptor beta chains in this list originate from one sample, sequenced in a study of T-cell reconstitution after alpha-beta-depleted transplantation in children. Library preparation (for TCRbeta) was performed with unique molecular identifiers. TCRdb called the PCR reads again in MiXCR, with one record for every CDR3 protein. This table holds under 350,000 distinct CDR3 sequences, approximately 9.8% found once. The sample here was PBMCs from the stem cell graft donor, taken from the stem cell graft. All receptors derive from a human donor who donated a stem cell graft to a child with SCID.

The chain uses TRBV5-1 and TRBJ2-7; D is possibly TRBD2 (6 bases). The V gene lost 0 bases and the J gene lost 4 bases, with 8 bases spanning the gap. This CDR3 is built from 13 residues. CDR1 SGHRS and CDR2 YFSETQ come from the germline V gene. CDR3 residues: CASSLAGRYEQYF. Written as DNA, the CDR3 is TGCGCCAGCAGCTTGGCTGGGAGGTACGAGCAGTACTTC. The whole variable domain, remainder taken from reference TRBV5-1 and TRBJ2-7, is KAGVTQTPRYLIKTRGQQVTLSCSPISGHRSVSWYQQTPGQGLQFLFEYFSETQRNKGNFPGRFSGRQFSNSRSEMNVSTLELGDSALYLCASSLAGRYEQYFGPGTRLTVT.

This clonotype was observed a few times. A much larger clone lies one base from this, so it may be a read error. Here the CDR3 reads CASSFGDNEQFF. DNA for the CDR3: TGTGCCAGCAGCTTCGGGGACAATGAGCAGTTCTTC. The J gene is TRBJ2-1, the V gene TRBV7-9; tentative D call: TRBD2 (5 bases). In germline, CDR1 is SEHNR, CDR2 FQNEAQ (reference sequence). This CDR3 has 12 residues. V gave up 3 bases and J gave up 5 bases, with 5 bases separating them.

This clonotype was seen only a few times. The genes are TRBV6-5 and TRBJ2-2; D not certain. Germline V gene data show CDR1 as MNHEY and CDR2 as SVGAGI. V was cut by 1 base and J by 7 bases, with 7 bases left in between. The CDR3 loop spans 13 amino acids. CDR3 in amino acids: CASSYFDRGELFF. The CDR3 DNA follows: TGTGCCAGCAGTTACTTCGACCGCGGGGAGCTGTTTTTT.

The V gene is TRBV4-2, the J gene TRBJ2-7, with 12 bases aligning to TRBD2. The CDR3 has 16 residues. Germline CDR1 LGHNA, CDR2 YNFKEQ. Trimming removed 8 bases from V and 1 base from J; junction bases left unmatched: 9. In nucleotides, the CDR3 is TGTGCCAGCGGGGCTTCGACTAGCGGGGGTTCCTACGAGCAGTACTTC. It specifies CASGASTSGGSYEQYF.

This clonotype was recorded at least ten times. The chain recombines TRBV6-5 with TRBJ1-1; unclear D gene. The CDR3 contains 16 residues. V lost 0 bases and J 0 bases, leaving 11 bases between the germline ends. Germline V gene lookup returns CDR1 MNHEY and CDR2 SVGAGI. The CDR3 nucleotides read TGTGCCAGCAGTTACTCGGGCGTAGGGCTGAACACTGAAGCTTTCTTT. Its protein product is CASSYSGVGLNTEAFF.

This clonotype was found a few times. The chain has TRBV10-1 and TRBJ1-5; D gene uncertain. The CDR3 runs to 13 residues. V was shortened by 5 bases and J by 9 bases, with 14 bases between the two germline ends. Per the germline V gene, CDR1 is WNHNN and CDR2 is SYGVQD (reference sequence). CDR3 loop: CASSNENSGPQHF. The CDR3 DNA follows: TGCGCCAGCAGTAATGAAAATTCGGGGCCCCAGCATTTT.

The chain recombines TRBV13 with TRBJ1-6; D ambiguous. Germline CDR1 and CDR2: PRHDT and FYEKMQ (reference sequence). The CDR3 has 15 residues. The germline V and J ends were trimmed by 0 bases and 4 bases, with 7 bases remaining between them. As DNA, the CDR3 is TGTGCCAGCAGCTTAGGGGTGGGTTATAATTCACCCCTCCACTTT. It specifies CASSLGVGYNSPLHF. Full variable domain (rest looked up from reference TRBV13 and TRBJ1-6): AAGVIQSPRHLIKEKRETATLKCYPIPRHDTVYWYQQGPGQDPQFLISFYEKMQSDKGSIPDRFSAQQFSDYHSELNMSSLELGDSALYFCASSLGVGYNSPLHFGNGTRLTVT.

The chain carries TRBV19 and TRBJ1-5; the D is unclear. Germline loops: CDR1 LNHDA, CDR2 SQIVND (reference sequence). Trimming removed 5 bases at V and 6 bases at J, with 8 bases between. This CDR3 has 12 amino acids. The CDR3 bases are TGTGCCAGTAGTCGAGGCGGTCAGCCCCAGCATTTT. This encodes CASSRGGQPQHF.

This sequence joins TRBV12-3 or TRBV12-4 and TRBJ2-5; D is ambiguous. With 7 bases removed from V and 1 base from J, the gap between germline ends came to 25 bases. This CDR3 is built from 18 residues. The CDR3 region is CASNPYGQLKKGQETQYF. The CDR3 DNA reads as TGTGCCAGCAATCCCTACGGGCAGCTTAAAAAAGGCCAAGAGACCCAGTACTTC.

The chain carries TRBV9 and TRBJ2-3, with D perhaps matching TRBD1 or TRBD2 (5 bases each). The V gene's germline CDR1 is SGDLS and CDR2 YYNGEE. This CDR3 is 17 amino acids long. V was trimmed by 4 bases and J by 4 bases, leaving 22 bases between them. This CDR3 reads CASSLSPSSPRADTQYF. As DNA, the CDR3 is TGTGCCAGCAGCCTTAGCCCTAGCTCCCCCAGGGCAGATACGCAGTATTTT. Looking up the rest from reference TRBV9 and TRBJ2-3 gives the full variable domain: DSGVTQTPKHLITATGQRVTLRCSPRSGDLSVYWYQQSLDQGLQFLIQYYNGEERAKGNILERFSAQQFPDLHSELNLSSLELGDSALYFCASSLSPSSPRADTQYFGPGTRLTVL.

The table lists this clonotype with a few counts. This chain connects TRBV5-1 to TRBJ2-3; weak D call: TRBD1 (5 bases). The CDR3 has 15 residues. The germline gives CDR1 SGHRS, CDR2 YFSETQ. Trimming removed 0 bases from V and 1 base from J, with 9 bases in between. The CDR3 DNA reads TGCGCCAGCAGCTTGGAGGTGGGGCGCACAGATACGCAGTATTTT. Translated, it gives CASSLEVGRTDTQYF.

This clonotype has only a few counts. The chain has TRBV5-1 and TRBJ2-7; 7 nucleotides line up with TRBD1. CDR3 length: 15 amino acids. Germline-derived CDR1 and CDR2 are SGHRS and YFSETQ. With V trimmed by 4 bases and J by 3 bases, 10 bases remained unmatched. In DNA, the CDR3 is TGCGCCAGCAGCGTGGACGTGACAGGGTACTACGAGCAGTACTTC. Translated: CASSVDVTGYYEQYF.

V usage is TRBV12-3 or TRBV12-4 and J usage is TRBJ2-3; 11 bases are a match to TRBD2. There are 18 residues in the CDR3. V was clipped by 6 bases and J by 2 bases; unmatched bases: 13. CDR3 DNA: TGTGCCAGCAGCTCACTAGCGGGGGATGGAGGGACCACAGATACGCAGTATTTT. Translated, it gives CASSSLAGDGGTTDTQYF.

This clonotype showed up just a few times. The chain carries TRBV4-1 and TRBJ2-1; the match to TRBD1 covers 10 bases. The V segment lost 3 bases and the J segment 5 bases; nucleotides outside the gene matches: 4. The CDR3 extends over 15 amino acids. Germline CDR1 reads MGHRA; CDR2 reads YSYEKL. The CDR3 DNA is TGCGCCAGCAGCCATCCGGGACAGGGGAACAATGAGCAGTTCTTC. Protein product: CASSHPGQGNNEQFF.

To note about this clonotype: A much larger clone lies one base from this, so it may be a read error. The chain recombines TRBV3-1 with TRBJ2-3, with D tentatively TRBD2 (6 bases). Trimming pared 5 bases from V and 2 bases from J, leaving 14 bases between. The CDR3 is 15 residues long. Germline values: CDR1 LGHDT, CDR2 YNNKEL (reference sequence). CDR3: CASSSLLAPTDTQYF. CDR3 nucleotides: TGTGCCAGCAGCTCCCTACTAGCCCCCACAGATACGCAGTATTTT.